The clone carrying this T cell receptor (beta chain) was observed a few times. These data belong to a study of blood T cell repertoires in COVID-19. Overall study context: PBMCs, B-cell-depleted T cells, or T cells were the source of the cDNA or gDNA that made up the material.

The CDR3 contains 12 residues. The V and J ends lost 10 bases and 5 bases respectively, with 15 bases between them. CDR1 and CDR2 (germline): ENHRY, SYGVKD. As originally analysed: Researchers report that nucleated cell counts were estimated from reference gene primer amplification. The assay was immunoSEQ multiplex PCR, and TCRdb's table has in-frame clones only and misses some. V, J and clone size were drawn from that table, and D and trimming were deduced from the DNA. Among approximately 100,000 clones listed, roughly 92% were seen once. The receptor was derived from a man between 65 and 85 years old with acute or convalescent COVID-19. What was sequenced was peripheral blood. The chain has TRBV10-3 and TRBJ2-7; D perhaps matches TRBD1 (6 bases). CDR3 sequence reads: CATWDIPNEQYF. The CDR3 nucleotides are TGTGCCACTTGGGACATCCCTAACGAGCAGTACTTC.